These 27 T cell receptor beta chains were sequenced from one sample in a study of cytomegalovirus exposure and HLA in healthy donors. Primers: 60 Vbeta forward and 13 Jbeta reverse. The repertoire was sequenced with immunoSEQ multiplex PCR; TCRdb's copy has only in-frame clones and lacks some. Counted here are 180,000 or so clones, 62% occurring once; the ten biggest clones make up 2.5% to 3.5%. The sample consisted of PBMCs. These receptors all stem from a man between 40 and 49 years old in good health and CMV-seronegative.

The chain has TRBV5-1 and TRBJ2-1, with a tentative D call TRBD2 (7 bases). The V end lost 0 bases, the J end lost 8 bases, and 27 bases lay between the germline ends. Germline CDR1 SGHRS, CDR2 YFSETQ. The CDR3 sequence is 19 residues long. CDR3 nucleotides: TGCGCCAGCAGCTTGGCTGGGTGGGGGGGGGCAGGGGTCATCGATGAGCAGTTCTTC. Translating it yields CASSLAGWGGAGVIDEQFF.

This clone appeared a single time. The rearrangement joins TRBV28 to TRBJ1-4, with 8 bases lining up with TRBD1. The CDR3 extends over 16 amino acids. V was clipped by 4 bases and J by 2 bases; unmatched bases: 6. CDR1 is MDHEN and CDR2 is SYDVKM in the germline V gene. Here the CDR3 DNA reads TGTGCCAGCAGTTCTGGACAGGGAAGCACTAATGAAAAACTGTTTTTT. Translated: CASSSGQGSTNEKLFF.

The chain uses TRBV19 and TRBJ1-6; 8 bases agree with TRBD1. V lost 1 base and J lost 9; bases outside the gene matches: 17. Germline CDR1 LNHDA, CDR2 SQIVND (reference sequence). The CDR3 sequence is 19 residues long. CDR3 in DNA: TGTGCCAGTAGTATAGCAATAGGGGGGACAGGCTCTGCGCGTTCACCCCTCCACTTT. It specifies CASSIAIGGTGSARSPLHF.

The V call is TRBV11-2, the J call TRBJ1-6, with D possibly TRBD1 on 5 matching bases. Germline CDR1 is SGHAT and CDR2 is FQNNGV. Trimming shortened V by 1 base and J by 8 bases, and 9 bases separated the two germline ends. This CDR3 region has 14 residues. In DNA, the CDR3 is TGTGCCAGCAGCTTAGGACAGTTCGATTCACCCCTCCACTTT. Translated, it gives CASSLGQFDSPLHF.

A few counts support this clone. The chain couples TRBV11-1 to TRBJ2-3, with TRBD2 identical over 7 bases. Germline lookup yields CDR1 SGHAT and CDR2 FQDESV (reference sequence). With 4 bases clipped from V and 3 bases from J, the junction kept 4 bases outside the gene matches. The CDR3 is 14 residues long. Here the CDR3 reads CASSSGGGTDTQYF. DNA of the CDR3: TGTGCCAGCAGCTCGGGCGGGGGAACAGATACGCAGTATTTT.

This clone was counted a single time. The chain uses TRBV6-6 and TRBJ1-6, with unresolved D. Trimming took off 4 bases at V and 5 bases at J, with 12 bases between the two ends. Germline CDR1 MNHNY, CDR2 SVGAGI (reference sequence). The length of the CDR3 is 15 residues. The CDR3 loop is CASSWYAQNNSPLHF. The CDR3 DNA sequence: TGTGCCAGCAGTTGGTACGCACAAAATAATTCACCCCTCCACTTT.

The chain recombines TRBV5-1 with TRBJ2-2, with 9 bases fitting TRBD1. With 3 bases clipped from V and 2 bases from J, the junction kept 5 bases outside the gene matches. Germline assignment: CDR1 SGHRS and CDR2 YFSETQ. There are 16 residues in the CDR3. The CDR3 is CASSSQTGGNTGELFF. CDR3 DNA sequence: TGCGCCAGCAGCTCCCAAACAGGGGGCAACACCGGGGAGCTGTTTTTT.

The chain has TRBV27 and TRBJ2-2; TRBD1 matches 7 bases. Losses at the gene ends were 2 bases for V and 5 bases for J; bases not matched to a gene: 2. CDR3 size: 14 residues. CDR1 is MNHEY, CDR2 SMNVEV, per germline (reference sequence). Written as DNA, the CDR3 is TGTGCCAGCAGTTTAAGGGGGCAAACCGGGGAGCTGTTTTTT. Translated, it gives CASSLRGQTGELFF.

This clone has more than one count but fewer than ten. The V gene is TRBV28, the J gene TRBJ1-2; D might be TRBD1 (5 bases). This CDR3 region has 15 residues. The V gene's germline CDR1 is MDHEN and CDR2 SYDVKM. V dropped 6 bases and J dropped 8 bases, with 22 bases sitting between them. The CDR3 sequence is CASRETSGGLAGYTF. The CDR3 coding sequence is TGTGCCAGCAGGGAAACTAGCGGGGGTTTGGCCGGCTACACCTTC.

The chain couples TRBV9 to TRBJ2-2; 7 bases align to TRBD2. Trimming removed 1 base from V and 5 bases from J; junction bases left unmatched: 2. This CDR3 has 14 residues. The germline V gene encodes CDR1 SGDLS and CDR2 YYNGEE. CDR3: CASSVRGETGELFF. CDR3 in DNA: TGTGCCAGCAGCGTACGGGGGGAAACCGGGGAGCTGTTTTTT.

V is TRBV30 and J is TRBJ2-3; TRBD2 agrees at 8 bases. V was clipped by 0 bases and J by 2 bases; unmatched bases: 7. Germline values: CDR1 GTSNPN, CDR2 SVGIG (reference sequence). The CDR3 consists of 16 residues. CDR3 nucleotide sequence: TGTGCCTGGAGTGTACGACCAGCGGGGGACACAGATACGCAGTATTTT. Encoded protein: CAWSVRPAGDTDTQYF.

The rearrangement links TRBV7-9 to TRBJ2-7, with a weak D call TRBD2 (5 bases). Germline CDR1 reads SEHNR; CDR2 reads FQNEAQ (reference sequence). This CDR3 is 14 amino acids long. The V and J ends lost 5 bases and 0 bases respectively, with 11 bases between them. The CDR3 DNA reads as TGTGCCAGCAGCCTGGGAGCGAGCTCCTACGAGCAGTACTTC. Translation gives CASSLGASSYEQYF.

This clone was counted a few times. The CDR3 reads CASSLGQSHTEAFF. As DNA, the CDR3 is TGTGCCAGCAGCTTGGGACAGAGCCACACTGAAGCTTTCTTT. The chain has TRBV5-4 and TRBJ1-1; the D gene is possibly TRBD1 (5 bases). There are 14 residues in the CDR3. V dropped 0 bases and J dropped 3 bases, with 9 bases sitting between them. Germline-derived CDR1 and CDR2 are SGHNT and YYREEE (reference sequence).

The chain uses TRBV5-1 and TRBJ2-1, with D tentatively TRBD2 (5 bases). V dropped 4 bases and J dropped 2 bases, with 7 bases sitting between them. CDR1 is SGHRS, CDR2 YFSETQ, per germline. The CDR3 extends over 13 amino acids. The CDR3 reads CASSAEAYNEQFF. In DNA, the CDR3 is TGCGCCAGCAGCGCGGAGGCCTACAATGAGCAGTTCTTC.

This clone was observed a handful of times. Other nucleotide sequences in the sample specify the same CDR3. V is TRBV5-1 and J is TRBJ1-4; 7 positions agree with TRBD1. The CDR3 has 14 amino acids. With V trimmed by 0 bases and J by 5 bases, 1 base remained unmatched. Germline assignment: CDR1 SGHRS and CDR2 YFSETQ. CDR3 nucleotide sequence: TGCGCCAGCAGCTTGGGACAGGGAAATGAAAAACTGTTTTTT. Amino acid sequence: CASSLGQGNEKLFF.

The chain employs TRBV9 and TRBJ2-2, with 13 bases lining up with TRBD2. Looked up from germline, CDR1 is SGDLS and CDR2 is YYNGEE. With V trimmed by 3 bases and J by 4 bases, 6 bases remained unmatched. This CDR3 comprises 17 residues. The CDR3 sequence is CASSARLAGGGTGELFF. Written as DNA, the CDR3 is TGTGCCAGCAGCGCCCGACTAGCGGGAGGAGGCACCGGGGAGCTGTTTTTT.

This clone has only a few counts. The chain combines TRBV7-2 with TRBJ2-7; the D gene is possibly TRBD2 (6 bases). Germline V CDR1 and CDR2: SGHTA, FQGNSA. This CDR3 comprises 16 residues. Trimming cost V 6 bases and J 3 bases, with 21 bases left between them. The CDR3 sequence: CASSIHGGSGLYEQYF. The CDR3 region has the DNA TGTGCCAGCAGTATTCACGGGGGATCGGGCCTCTACGAGCAGTACTTC. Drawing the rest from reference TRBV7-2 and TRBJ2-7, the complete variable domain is GAGVSQSPSNKVTEKGKDVELRCDPISGHTALYWYRQSLGQGLEFLIYFQGNSAPDKSGLPSDRFSAERTGGSVSTLTIQRTQQEDSAVYLCASSIHGGSGLYEQYFGPGTRLTVT.

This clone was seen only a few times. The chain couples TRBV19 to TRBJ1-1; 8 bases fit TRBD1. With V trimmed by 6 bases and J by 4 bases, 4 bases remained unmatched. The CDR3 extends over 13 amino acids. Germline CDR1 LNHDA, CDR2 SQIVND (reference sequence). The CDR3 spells CASSTGGSTEAFF. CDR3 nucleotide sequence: TGTGCCAGTAGCACAGGGGGATCCACTGAAGCTTTCTTT.

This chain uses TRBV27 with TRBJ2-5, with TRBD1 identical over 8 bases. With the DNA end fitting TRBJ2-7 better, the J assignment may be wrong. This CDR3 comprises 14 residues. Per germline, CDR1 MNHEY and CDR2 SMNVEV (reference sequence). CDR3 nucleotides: TGTGCCAGCACCGCGGACAGGGACTCCTACGAGCAGTACTTC. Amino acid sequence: CASTADRDSYEQYF.

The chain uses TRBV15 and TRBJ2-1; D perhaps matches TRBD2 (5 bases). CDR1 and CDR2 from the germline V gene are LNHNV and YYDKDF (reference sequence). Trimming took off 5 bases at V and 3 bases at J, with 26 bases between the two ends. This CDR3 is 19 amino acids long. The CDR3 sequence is CATSAPPGVGGLNYNEQFF. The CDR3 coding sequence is TGTGCCACCAGCGCCCCTCCGGGCGTGGGCGGACTTAACTACAATGAGCAGTTCTTC.

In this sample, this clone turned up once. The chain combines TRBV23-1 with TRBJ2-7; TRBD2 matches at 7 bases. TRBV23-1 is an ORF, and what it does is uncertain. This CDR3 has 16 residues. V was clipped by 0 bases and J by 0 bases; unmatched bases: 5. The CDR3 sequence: CASSQSSLADSYEQYF. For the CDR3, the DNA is TGCGCCAGCAGTCAATCGAGCCTAGCGGACTCCTACGAGCAGTACTTC.

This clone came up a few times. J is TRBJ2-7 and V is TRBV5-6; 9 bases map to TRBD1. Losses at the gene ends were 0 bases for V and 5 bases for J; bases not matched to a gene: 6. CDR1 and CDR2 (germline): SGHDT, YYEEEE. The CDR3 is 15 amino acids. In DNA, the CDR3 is TGTGCCAGCAGCTTGGGCACAGGGGGCTCACACGAGCAGTACTTC. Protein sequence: CASSLGTGGSHEQYF.

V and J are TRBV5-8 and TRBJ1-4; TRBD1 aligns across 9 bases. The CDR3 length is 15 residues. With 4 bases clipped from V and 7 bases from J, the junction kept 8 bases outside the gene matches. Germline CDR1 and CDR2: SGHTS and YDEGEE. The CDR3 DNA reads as TGTGCCAGCAGCGCACGGACAGGGGTAGTTGAAAAACTGTTTTTT. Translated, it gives CASSARTGVVEKLFF.

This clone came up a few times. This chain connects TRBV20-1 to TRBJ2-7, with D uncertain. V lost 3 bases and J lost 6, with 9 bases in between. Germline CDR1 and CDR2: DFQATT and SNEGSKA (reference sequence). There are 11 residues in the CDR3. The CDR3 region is CSARKRVEQYF. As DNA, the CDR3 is TGCAGTGCTAGGAAACGGGTCGAGCAGTACTTC.

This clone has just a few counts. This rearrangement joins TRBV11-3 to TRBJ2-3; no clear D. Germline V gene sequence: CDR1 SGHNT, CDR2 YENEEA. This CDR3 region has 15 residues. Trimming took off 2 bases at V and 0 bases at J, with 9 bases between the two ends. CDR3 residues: CASSLNGGSTDTQYF. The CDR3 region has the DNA TGTGCCAGCAGCTTAAATGGCGGTAGCACAGATACGCAGTATTTT.

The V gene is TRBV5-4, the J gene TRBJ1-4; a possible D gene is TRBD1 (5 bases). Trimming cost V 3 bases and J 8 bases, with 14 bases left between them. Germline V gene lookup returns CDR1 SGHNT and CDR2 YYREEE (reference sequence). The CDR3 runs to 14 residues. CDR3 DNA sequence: TGTGCCAGCAGCTCCCAGGGTTCGGAGGAAAAACTGTTTTTT. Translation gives CASSSQGSEEKLFF.

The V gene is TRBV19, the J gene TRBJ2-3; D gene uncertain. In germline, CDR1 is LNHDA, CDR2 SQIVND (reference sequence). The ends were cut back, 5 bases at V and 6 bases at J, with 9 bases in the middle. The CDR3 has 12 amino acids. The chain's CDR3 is CASSLHTDTQYF. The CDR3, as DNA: TGTGCCAGTAGTCTCCACACGGATACGCAGTATTTT.